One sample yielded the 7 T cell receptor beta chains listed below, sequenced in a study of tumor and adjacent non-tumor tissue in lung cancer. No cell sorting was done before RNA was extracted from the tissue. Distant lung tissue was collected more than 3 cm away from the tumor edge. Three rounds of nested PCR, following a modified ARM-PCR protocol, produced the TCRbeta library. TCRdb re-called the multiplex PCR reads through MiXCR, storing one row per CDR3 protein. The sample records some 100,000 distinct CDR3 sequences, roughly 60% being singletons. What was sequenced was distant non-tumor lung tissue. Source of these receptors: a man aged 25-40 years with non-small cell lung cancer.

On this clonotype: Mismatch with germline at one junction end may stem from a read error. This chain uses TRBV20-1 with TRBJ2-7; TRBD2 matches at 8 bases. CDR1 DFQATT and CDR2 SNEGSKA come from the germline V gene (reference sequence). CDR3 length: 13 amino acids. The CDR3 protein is CSAKRGWGPEQCF. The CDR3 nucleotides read TGCAGTGCCAAGCGGGGGTGGGGGCCCGAGCAGTGCTTC.

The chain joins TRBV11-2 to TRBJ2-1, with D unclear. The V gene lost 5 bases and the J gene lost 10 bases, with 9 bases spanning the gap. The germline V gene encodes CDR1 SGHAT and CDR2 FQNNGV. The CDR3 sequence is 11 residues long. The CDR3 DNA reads TGTGCCAGCAGCCCCCAAAACGAGCAGTTCTTC. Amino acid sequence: CASSPQNEQFF. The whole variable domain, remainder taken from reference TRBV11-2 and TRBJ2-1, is EAGVAQSPRYKIIEKRQSVAFWCNPISGHATLYWYQQILGQGPKLLIQFQNNGVVDDSQLPKDRFSAERLKGVDSTLKIQPAKLEDSAVYLCASSPQNEQFFGPGTRLTVL.

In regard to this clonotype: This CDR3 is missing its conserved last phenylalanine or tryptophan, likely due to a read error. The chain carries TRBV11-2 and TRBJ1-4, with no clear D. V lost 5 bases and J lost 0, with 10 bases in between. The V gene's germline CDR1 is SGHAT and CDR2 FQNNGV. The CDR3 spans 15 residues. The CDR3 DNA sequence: TGTGCCAGCAGCCCCGAGATCTCAACTAATGAAAAACTGTTTTCT. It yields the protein CASSPEISTNEKLFS.

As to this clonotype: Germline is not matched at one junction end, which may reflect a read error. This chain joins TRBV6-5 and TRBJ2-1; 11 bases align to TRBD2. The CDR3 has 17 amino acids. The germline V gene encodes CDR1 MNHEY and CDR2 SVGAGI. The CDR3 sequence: CARTPGLAGGPYNEQFF. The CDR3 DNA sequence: TGTGCCAGGACCCCCGGCCTAGCGGGAGGCCCGTACAATGAGCAATTCTTC.

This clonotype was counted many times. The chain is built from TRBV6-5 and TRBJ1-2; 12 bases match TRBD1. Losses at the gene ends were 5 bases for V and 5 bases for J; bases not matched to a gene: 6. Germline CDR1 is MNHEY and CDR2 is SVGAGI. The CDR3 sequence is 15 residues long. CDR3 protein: CASSPGQGARYGYTF. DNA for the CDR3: TGTGCCAGCAGTCCGGGACAGGGGGCGCGGTATGGCTACACCTTC.

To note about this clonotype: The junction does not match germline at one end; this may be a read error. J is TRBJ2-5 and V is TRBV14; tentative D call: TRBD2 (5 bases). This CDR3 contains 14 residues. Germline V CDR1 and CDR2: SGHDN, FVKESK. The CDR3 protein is CASSQSMGSETQYF. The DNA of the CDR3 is TGTGCGAGCAGCCAGAGCATGGGGAGCGAGACCCAGTACTTC.

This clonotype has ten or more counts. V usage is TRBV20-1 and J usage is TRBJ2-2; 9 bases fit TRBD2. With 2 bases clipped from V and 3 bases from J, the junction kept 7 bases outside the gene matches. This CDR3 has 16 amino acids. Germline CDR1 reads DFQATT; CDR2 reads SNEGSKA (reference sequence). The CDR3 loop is CSARRLSGGYTGELFF. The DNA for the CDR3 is TGCAGTGCTAGAAGGTTAAGCGGGGGGTACACCGGGGAGCTGTTTTTT.